The 12 T cell receptor beta chains reported below all come from one sample, sequenced in a study of blood T cell repertoires in COVID-19. Profiled with immunoSEQ multiplex PCR; TCRdb holds only in-frame clones, not every one. There are about 42,000 clones in the sample; more than 90% occur only once, and under 20% lies in the top ten. Source material: peripheral blood. These receptors all come from a man between 65 and 80 years old with active COVID-19.

The CDR3 bases are TGTGCCAGCAGGGCCCGGGCGGGGACCCAGTACTTC. This sequence encodes CASRARAGTQYF. The V gene is TRBV6-5, the J gene TRBJ2-5, with TRBD2 as a possible D gene (5 bases). The V end lost 6 bases, the J end lost 7 bases, and 12 bases lay between the germline ends. The length of the CDR3 is 12 residues. Germline-derived CDR1 and CDR2 are MNHEY and SVGAGI.

The chain has TRBV5-1 and TRBJ2-1; weak D call: TRBD2 (5 bases). V was cut by 0 bases and J by 1 base, with 8 bases left in between. The CDR3 is 15 residues long. The germline gives CDR1 SGHRS, CDR2 YFSETQ. Here the CDR3 reads CASSLVLASYNEQFF. The CDR3 DNA sequence: TGCGCCAGCAGCTTGGTTCTAGCATCCTACAATGAGCAGTTCTTC.

This clone has a single count. The chain couples TRBV6-5 to TRBJ1-5; no firm D call. Trimming pared 2 bases from V and 3 bases from J, leaving 5 bases between. CDR1 and CDR2 from the germline V gene are MNHEY and SVGAGI. CDR3 size: 13 residues. The CDR3 loop reads CASSYVYNQPQHF. The DNA of the CDR3 is TGTGCCAGCAGTTACGTTTACAATCAGCCCCAGCATTTT.

CDR3 amino acids: CASSPRGGTGADGELFF. The CDR3 coding sequence is TGTGCCAGCAGCCCTAGAGGGGGGACAGGGGCCGACGGGGAGCTGTTTTTT. The chain joins TRBV7-9 to TRBJ2-2; 10 positions match TRBD1. Per germline, CDR1 SEHNR and CDR2 FQNEAQ (reference sequence). The CDR3 has 17 amino acids. J gave up 7 bases and V 5 bases, and 13 bases lay outside the gene matches.

This sequence joins TRBV5-8 and TRBJ2-2; 8 bases match TRBD1. V was clipped by 4 bases and J by 6 bases; unmatched bases: 11. Per germline, CDR1 SGHTS and CDR2 YDEGEE. The CDR3 is 16 residues long. Here the CDR3 reads CASSVGQGRGAGELFF. The CDR3 bases are TGTGCCAGCAGCGTCGGACAGGGAAGGGGGGCCGGGGAGCTGTTTTTT. Full variable domain (remainder filled in from reference TRBV5-8 and TRBJ2-2): EAGVTQSPTHLIKTRGQQATLRCSPISGHTSVYWYQQALGLGLQFLLWYDEGEERNRGNFPPRFSGRQFPNYSSELNVNALELEDSALYLCASSVGQGRGAGELFFGEGSRLTVL.

The rearrangement uses TRBV14 and TRBJ2-1, with D possibly TRBD2 on 6 matching bases. The V end was cut by 1 base, the J end by 15 bases, with 22 bases between. This CDR3 comprises 15 residues. Germline V gives CDR1 SGHDN, CDR2 FVKESK. As DNA, the CDR3 is TGTGCCAGCAGCCAAGTGGGCGGTGGTATGGGGGGACGGTTCTTC. Amino acid sequence: CASSQVGGGMGGRFF. Looking up the rest from reference TRBV14 and TRBJ2-1 gives the full variable domain: EAGVTQFPSHSVIEKGQTVTLRCDPISGHDNLYWYRRVMGKEIKFLLHFVKESKQDESGMPNNRFLAERTGGTYSTLKVQPAELEDSGVYFCASSQVGGGMGGRFFGPGTRLTVL.

This clone was observed once. The rearrangement joins TRBV5-1 to TRBJ2-7; TRBD1 matches 7 bases. Germline V lookup: CDR1 SGHRS, CDR2 YFSETQ. Trimming at V came to 0 bases and at J to 7 bases, leaving 4 bases not matched to a gene. There are 13 residues in the CDR3. CDR3 sequence: CASSLGQGWEQYF. CDR3 nucleotides: TGCGCCAGCAGCTTGGGACAGGGATGGGAGCAGTACTTC.

This clone was detected only a few times. The genes are TRBV18 and TRBJ2-1; 9 bases match TRBD1. Germline CDR1 reads KGHSH; CDR2 reads LQKENI. There are 15 residues in the CDR3. Trimming took 6 bases from V and 7 from J; bases not matched to a gene: 10. This CDR3 reads CASSLQGALTNEQFF. The CDR3 DNA reads as TGTGCCAGCTCCCTACAGGGGGCTTTAACGAATGAGCAGTTCTTC.

The chain employs TRBV7-2 and TRBJ1-2; 12 bases align to TRBD1. This CDR3 has 14 amino acids. Germline values: CDR1 SGHTA, CDR2 FQGNSA. Trimming took 5 bases from V and 8 from J; bases not matched to a gene: 6. The CDR3 is CASSKGQGAGGYTF. In DNA, the CDR3 is TGTGCCAGCAGCAAGGGACAGGGGGCCGGGGGCTACACCTTC.

J is TRBJ1-1 and V is TRBV7-2; no reliable D call. Trimming pared 6 bases from V and 1 base from J, leaving 6 bases between. Germline V gene lookup returns CDR1 SGHTA and CDR2 FQGNSA. The CDR3 consists of 12 residues. The CDR3 loop is CASSRWNTEAFF. DNA of the CDR3: TGTGCCAGCAGTCGTTGGAACACTGAAGCTTTCTTT.

The V call is TRBV30, the J call TRBJ2-7, with a possible D match to TRBD1 (6 bases). The CDR3 contains 12 residues. CDR1 and CDR2 (germline): GTSNPN, SVGIG (reference sequence). CDR3 DNA: TGTGCTGTCCAGGGGACATCCCACGAGCAGTACTTC. Its protein is CAVQGTSHEQYF.

This clone has more than one count but fewer than ten. V usage is TRBV11-3 and J usage is TRBJ2-3, with unresolved D. The CDR3 extends over 14 amino acids. In germline, CDR1 is SGHNT, CDR2 YENEEA. V gave up 5 bases and J gave up 2 bases, with 11 bases separating them. The CDR3 here is CASSLGELTDTQYF. The DNA for the CDR3 is TGTGCCAGCAGCCTAGGCGAGCTCACAGATACGCAGTATTTT.